This is a list of T cell receptor beta chains from one sample in a study of blood T cell repertoires in COVID-19. Sequencing used immunoSEQ multiplex PCR; TCRdb keeps in-frame clones, though not all of them. Of some 26,000 clones in the sample, 65% to 80% were seen once. The material sequenced was peripheral blood. The receptors derive from a man in his fifties with COVID-19, enrolled during active disease. Each CDR3 is given with its conserved first and last residue. D genes are given only for firm matches. Rows give clone size only sometimes, using once, few, many, or a class for an expanded clone.

d_call cdr3_length j_call v_call clone_size cdr3_nt cdr3_aa
- 16 TRBJ2-7 TRBV4-2 few TGTGCCAGCAGCCAAGACCCAGACTCGAGCACCTACGAGCAGTACTTC CASSQDPDSSTYEQYF
- 14 TRBJ2-7 TRBV5-1 - TGCGCCAGCAGCTTGGGAACGACAGTCGCCGAGCAGTACTTC CASSLGTTVAEQYF
TRBD1 15 TRBJ2-1 TRBV5-1 - TGCGCCAGCAGCGTGACAGGGGGCAACTACAATGAGCAGTTCTTC CASSVTGGNYNEQFF
- 14 TRBJ1-4 TRBV5-1 - TGCGCCAGCAGCTTGCCAGGGTCAAATGAAAAACTGTTTTTT CASSLPGSNEKLFF
- 15 TRBJ1-1 TRBV10-3 - TGTGCCATCAGTGAGTCGAAACGGTTGAACACTGAAGCTTTCTTT CAISESKRLNTEAFF
TRBD2 14 TRBJ2-7 TRBV4-2 few TGTGCCAGCAGCCAAGCTAGCGGGACCTACGAGCAGTACTTC CASSQASGTYEQYF
TRBD1 14 TRBJ2-1 TRBV19 once TGTGCCAGTGCGGGGACAGGGCGGAGGAATGAGCAGTTCTTC CASAGTGRRNEQFF
TRBD1 14 TRBJ1-2 TRBV19 - TGTGCCAGTAGGAGGGGGCGCGAGAACTATGGCTACACCTTC CASRRGRENYGYTF
TRBD1 17 TRBJ1-2 TRBV7-9 once TGTGCCAGCAGCCCCGGGACAGGGGGCTATAGTAACTATGGCTACACCTTC CASSPGTGGYSNYGYTF
- 15 TRBJ2-1 TRBV21-1 - TGTGCCAGCAGCAAAACCAACGGGAACGACAATGAGCAGTTCTTC CASSKTNGNDNEQFF
TRBD1 16 TRBJ1-5 TRBV6-6 - TGTGCCAGCCGAACCTCCCGACAGGGGTTGTCTCAGCCCCAGCATTTT CASRTSRQGLSQPQHF
TRBD1 14 TRBJ1-6 TRBV5-1 few TGCGCCAGCAGCCCGGACAGGGCCTATTCACCCCTCCACTTT CASSPDRAYSPLHF
TRBD1 15 TRBJ1-2 TRBV5-1 few TGCGCCAGCAGCCTAGGACAGGGAGGTAACTATGGCTACACCTTC CASSLGQGGNYGYTF
- 14 TRBJ1-5 TRBV5-6 few TGTGCCAGCAGCTTGTCGGGTTTTAATCAGCCCCAGCATTTT CASSLSGFNQPQHF
TRBD2 16 TRBJ2-7 TRBV5-5 - TGTGCCAGCAGCCGGTCAACTAGCGGGAGTTACTACGAGCAGTACTTC CASSRSTSGSYYEQYF
TRBD1 15 TRBJ2-3 TRBV10-1 - TGCGCCAGCAGTGAGTCATGGACAGGGAAGGATACGCAGTATTTT CASSESWTGKDTQYF
TRBD1 12 TRBJ1-5 TRBV2 - TGTGCCAGCAGCGACAGGGGCGAGCCCCAGCATTTT CASSDRGEPQHF
- 15 TRBJ2-2 TRBV7-4 - TGTGCCAGCAGCTTAGTTTACAGGGACACCGGGGAGCTGTTTTTT CASSLVYRDTGELFF